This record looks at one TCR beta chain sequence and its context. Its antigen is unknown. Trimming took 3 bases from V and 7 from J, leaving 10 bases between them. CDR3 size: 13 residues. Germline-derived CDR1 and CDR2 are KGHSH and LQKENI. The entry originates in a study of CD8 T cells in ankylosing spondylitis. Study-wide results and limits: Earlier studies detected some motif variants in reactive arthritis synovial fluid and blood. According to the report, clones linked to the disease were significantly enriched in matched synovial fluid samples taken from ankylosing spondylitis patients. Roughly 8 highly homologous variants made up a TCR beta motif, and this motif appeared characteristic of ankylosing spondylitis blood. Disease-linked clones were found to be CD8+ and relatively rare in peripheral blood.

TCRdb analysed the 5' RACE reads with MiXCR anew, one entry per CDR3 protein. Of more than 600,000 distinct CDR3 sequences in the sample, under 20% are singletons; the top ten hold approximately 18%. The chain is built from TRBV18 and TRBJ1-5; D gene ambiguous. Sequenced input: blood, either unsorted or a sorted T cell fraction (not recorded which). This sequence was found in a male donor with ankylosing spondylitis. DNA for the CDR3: TGTGCCAGCTCACCGGGGAGGGAACAGCCCCAGCATTTT. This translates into CASSPGREQPQHF.